A single sample is the source of the 8 T cell receptor beta chains below, sequenced in a study of beta chain features in type 1 diabetes. Reverse transcription of all isolated RNA meant that expressed TCRB transcripts were sequenced. Method: immunoSEQ multiplex PCR; TCRdb's copy keeps in-frame clones and lacks some. The table has about half a million clones, over 9.5% seen once. Sequences were obtained from naive CD4+ T cells from blood. These receptors all stem from a woman aged 18-29 years in good health.

V and J are TRBV7-9 and TRBJ2-2; no clear D. The CDR3 runs 16 residues. Trimming cost V 2 bases and J 4 bases, with 14 bases left between them. Germline V gives CDR1 SEHNR, CDR2 FQNEAQ (reference sequence). The CDR3 bases are TGTGCCAGCAGCTTATACCCACCATCGAGCACCGGGGAGCTGTTTTTT. Protein product: CASSLYPPSSTGELFF.

The J gene is TRBJ2-5, the V gene TRBV6-6; D assignment may be TRBD1 or TRBD2 (6 bases each). CDR1 is MNHNY and CDR2 is SVGAGI in the germline V gene (reference sequence). The ends were cut back, 2 bases at V and 5 bases at J, with 12 bases in the middle. The CDR3 runs 14 residues. The CDR3 is CASSYGGGMETQYF. The CDR3 coding sequence is TGTGCCAGCAGTTACGGAGGGGGAATGGAGACCCAGTACTTC.

This chain uses TRBV19 with TRBJ2-5, with 9 bases fitting TRBD1. The CDR3 is made up of 15 amino acids. CDR1 and CDR2 (germline): LNHDA, SQIVND (reference sequence). J lost 1 base, V lost 5 bases, and 5 bases had no gene match. The CDR3 sequence is CASSPGQGLQETQYF. The CDR3 coding sequence is TGTGCCAGTAGTCCGGGACAGGGTCTCCAAGAGACCCAGTACTTC.

The CDR3 nucleotides read TGTGCCAGCAGCTCCCGGGACAGGGCTTTCCAAGAGACCCAGTACTTC. This translates into CASSSRDRAFQETQYF. This chain links TRBV7-8 with TRBJ2-5, with 9 bases aligning to TRBD1. The V segment lost 4 bases and the J segment 1 base; nucleotides outside the gene matches: 7. CDR3 length equals 16 residues. From germline, CDR1 is SGHVS and CDR2 FQNEAQ.

J is TRBJ1-2 and V is TRBV7-9, with D possibly TRBD1 on 5 matching bases. Per germline, CDR1 SEHNR and CDR2 FQNEAQ (reference sequence). Trimming shortened V by 0 bases and J by 5 bases, and 13 bases separated the two germline ends. CDR3 length: 15 amino acids. The DNA for the CDR3 is TGTGCCAGCAGCTTAGCTGGTACCGGGACGTATGGCTACACCTTC. It translates to CASSLAGTGTYGYTF. The full variable domain, in which reference TRBV7-9 and TRBJ1-2 provide the parts outside the CDR3, is DTGVSQNPRHKITKRGQNVTFRCDPISEHNRLYWYRQTLGQGPEFLTYFQNEAQLEKSRLLSDRFSAERPKGSFSTLEIQRTEQGDSAMYLCASSLAGTGTYGYTFGSGTRLTVV.

This clone appeared a few times. The rearrangement links TRBV7-9 to TRBJ2-3; D remains ambiguous. The CDR3 runs to 15 residues. The V end was cut by 2 bases, the J end by 1 base, with 10 bases between. Germline lookup yields CDR1 SEHNR and CDR2 FQNEAQ (reference sequence). CDR3 DNA sequence: TGTGCCAGCAGCTTATACGTAGCTGGCACAGATACGCAGTATTTT. This gives the protein CASSLYVAGTDTQYF.

This clone came up a few times. The chain joins TRBV7-2 to TRBJ2-4; no clear D. Trimming took off 1 base at V and 0 bases at J, with 10 bases between the two ends. The CDR3 has 16 residues. Germline loops: CDR1 SGHTA, CDR2 FQGNSA. CDR3 coding DNA: TGTGCCAGCAGCTTAGTTGGGGTTTTAGCCAAAAACATTCAGTACTTC. Protein: CASSLVGVLAKNIQYF.

On this clone: The sample carries other DNA sequences with the same CDR3. The V gene is TRBV2, the J gene TRBJ2-5; D not resolved. The CDR3 sequence is 12 residues long. The germline V gene has CDR1 SNHLY and CDR2 FYNNEI. V was clipped by 6 bases and J by 3 bases, with 8 bases between them. CDR3 residues: CASRWGEETQYF. The CDR3, as DNA: TGTGCCAGCAGGTGGGGTGAAGAGACCCAGTACTTC.